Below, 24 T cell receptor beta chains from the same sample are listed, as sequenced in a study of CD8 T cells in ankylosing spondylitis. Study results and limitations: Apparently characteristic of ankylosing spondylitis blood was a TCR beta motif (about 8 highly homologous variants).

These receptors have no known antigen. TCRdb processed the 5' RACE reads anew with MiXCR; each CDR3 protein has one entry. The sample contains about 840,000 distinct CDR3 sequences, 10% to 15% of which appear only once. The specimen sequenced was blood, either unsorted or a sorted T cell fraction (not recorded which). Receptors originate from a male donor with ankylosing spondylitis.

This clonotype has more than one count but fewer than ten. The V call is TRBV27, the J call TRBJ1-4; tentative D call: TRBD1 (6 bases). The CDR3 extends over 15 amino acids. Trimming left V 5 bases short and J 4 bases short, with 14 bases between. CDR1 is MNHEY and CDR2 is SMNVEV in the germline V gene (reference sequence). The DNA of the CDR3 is TGTGCCAGCAGTGGGGGGGGCGGTTATAATGAAAAACTGTTTTTT. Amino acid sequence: CASSGGGGYNEKLFF.

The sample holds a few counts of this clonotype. This chain's CDR3 is CSAREDSKPYNEQFF. In DNA, the CDR3 is TGCAGTGCTAGAGAGGACTCTAAACCTTACAATGAGCAGTTCTTC. The chain has TRBV20-1 and TRBJ2-1; tentative D call: TRBD2 (5 bases). V lost 0 bases and J lost 4, with 13 bases in between. There are 15 residues in the CDR3. Germline lookup yields CDR1 DFQATT and CDR2 SNEGSKA (reference sequence).

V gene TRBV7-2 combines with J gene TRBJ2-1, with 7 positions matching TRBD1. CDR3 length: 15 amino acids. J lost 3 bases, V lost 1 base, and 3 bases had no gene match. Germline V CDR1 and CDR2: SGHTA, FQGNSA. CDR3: CASSLVGQFYNEQFF. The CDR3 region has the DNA TGTGCCAGCAGCTTAGTGGGACAGTTCTACAATGAGCAGTTCTTC.

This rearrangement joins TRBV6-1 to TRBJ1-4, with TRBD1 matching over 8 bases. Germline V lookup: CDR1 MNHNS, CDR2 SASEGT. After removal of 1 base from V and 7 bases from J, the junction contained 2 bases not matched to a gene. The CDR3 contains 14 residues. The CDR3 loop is CASSEGTGFEKLFF. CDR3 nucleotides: TGTGCCAGCAGTGAAGGGACAGGGTTTGAAAAACTGTTTTTT.

This CDR3 is CASSEGQGDTDTQYF. CDR3 in DNA: TGTGCCAGCAGTGAAGGACAGGGAGACACAGATACGCAGTATTTT. This chain joins TRBV25-1 and TRBJ2-3; 8 bases align to TRBD1. The V gene's germline CDR1 is MGHDK and CDR2 SYGVNS. CDR3 length: 15 amino acids. With V trimmed by 2 bases and J by 2 bases, 3 bases remained unmatched.

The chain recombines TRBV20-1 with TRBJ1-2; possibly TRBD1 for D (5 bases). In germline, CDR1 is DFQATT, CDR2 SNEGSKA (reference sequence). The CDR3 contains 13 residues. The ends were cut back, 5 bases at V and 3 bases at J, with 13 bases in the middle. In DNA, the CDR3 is TGCAGTGCTCTCAGGGTCCAGGACTATGGCTACACCTTC. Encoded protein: CSALRVQDYGYTF.

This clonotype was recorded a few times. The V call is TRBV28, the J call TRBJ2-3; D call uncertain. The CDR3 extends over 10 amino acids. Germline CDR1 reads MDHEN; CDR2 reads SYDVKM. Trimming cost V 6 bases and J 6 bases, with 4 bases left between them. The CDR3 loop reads CASRPDTQYF. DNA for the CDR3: TGTGCCAGCAGGCCGGATACGCAGTATTTT. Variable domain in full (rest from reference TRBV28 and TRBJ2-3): DVKVTQSSRYLVKRTGEKVFLECVQDMDHENMFWYRQDPGLGLRLIYFSYDVKMKEKGDIPEGYSVSREKKERFSLILESASTNQTSMYLCASRPDTQYFGPGTRLTVL.

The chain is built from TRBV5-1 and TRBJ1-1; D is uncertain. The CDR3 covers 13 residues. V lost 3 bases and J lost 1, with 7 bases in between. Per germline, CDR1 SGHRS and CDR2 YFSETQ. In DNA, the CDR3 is TGCGCCAGCAGCTGGGTGGAGAACACTGAAGCTTTCTTT. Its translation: CASSWVENTEAFF.

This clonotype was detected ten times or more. This CDR3 is CASSFSRGGTYGYTF. In nucleotides, the CDR3 is TGTGCCAGCAGTTTTAGCAGGGGAGGTACCTATGGCTACACCTTC. The V call is TRBV12-3 or TRBV12-4, the J call TRBJ1-2, with D tentatively TRBD1 (6 bases). The CDR3 extends over 15 amino acids. Trimming removed 3 bases from V and 4 bases from J, with 15 bases in between.

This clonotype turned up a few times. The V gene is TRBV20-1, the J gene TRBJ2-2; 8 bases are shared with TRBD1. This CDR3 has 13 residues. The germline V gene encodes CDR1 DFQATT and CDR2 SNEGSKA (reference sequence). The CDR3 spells CSAGTGISGELFF. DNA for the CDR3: TGCAGCGCCGGGACAGGAATCTCGGGGGAGCTGTTTTTT.

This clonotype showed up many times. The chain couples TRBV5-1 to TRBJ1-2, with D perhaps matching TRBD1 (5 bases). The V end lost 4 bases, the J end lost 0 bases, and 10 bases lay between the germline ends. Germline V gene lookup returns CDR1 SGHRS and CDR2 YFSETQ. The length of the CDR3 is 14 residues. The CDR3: CASSQDIANYGYTF. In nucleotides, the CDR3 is TGCGCCAGCAGCCAGGACATCGCTAACTATGGCTACACCTTC. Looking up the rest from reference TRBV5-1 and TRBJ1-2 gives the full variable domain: KAGVTQTPRYLIKTRGQQVTLSCSPISGHRSVSWYQQTPGQGLQFLFEYFSETQRNKGNFPGRFSGRQFSNSRSEMNVSTLELGDSALYLCASSQDIANYGYTFGSGTRLTVV.

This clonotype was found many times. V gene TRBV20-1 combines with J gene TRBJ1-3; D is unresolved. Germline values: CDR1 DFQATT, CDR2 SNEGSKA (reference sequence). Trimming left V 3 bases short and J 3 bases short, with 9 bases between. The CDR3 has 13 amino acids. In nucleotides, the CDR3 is TGCAGTGCTAGGAGGGCCGGTGGAAACACCATATATTTT. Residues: CSARRAGGNTIYF.

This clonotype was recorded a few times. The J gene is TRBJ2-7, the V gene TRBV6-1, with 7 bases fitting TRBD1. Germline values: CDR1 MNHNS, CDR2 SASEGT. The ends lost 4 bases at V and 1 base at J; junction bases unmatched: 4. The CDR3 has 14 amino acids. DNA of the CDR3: TGTGCCAGCAGTGGACAGGGACCATCCTACGAGCAGTACTTC. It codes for CASSGQGPSYEQYF.

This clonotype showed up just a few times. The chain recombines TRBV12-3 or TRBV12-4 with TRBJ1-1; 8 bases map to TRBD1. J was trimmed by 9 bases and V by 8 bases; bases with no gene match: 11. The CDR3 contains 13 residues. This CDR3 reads CASRTGTLSQAFF. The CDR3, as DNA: TGTGCCAGCCGGACAGGGACCTTATCCCAAGCTTTCTTT.

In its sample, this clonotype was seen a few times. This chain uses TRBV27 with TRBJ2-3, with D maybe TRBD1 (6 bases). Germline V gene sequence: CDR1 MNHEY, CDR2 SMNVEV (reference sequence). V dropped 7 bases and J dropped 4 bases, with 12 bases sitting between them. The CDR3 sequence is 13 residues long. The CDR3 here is CASTRAGADTQYF. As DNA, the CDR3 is TGTGCCAGCACGAGGGCAGGGGCAGATACGCAGTATTTT.

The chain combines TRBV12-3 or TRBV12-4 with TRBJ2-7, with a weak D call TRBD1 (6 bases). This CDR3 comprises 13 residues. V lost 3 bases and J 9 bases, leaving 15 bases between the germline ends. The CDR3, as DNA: TGTGCCAGCAGTTTCGTGGGGGCGAGGTGGCAGTACTTC. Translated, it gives CASSFVGARWQYF.

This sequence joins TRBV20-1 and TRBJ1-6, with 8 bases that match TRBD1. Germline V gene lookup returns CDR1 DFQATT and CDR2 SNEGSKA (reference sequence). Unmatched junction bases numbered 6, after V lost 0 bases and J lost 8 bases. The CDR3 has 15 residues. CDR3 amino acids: CSARDRQGLHSPLHF. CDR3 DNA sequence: TGCAGTGCTAGAGATCGACAGGGGTTGCATTCACCCCTCCACTTT.

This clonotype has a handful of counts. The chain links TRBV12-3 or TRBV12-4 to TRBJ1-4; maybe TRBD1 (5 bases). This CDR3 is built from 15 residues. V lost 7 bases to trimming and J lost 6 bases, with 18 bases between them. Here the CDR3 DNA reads TGTGCCAGCACTATAAAGGGCAAAGGGGATGAAAAACTGTTTTTT. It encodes CASTIKGKGDEKLFF.

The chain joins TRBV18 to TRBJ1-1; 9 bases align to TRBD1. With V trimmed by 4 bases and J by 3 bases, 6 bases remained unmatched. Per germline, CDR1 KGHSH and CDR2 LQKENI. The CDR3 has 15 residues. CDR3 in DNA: TGTGCCAGCTCACGTAGGGACAGGGCGTACACTGAAGCTTTCTTT. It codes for CASSRRDRAYTEAFF.

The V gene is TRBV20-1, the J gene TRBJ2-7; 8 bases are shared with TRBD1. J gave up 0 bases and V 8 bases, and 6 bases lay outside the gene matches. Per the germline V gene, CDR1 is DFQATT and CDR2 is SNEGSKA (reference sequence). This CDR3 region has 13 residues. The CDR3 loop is CSPGQANSYEQYF. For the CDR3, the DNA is TGCAGTCCGGGACAGGCGAACTCCTACGAGCAGTACTTC.

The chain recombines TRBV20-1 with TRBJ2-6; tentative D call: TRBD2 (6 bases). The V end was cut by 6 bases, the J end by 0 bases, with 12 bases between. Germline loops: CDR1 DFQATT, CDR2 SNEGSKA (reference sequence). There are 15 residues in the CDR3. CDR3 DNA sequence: TGCAGTGCGGGATCCGGGAGCTCTGGGGCCAACGTCCTGACTTTC. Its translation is CSAGSGSSGANVLTF.

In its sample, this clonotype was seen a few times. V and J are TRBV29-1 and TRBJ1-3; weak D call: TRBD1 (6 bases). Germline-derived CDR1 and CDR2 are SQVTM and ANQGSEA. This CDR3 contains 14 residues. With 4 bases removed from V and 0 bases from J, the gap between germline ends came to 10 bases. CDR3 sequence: CSVVLGHSGNTIYF. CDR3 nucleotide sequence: TGCAGCGTTGTTTTGGGACACTCTGGAAACACCATATATTTT.

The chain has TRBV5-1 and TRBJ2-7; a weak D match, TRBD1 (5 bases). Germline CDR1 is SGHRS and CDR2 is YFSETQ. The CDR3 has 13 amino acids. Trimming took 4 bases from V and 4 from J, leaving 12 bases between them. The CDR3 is CASSITDRYEQYF. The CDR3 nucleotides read TGCGCCAGCAGCATTACCGACAGATACGAGCAGTACTTC. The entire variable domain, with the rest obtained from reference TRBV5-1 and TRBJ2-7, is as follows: KAGVTQTPRYLIKTRGQQVTLSCSPISGHRSVSWYQQTPGQGLQFLFEYFSETQRNKGNFPGRFSGRQFSNSRSEMNVSTLELGDSALYLCASSITDRYEQYFGPGTRLTVT.

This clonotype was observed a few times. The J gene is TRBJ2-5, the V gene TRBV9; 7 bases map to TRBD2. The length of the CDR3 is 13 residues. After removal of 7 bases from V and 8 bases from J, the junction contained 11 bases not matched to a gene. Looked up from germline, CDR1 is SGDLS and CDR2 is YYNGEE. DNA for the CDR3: TGTGCCAGCGACCGGGACGCGGGGGATACCCAGTACTTC. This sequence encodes CASDRDAGDTQYF.